This TCR beta chain was documented in a study of radiotherapy plus CTLA-4 blockade in lung cancer. The overall study: Disease control was present in 25% to 35% of patients, and objective responses in more than 15%.

The table came from immunoSEQ multiplex PCR; TCRdb's copy has only in-frame clones and leaves some out. This sample has about 51,000 clones, with 77% found just once. A word on this clone: Its antigen is still unknown.

Patients had chemo-refractory metastatic non-small-cell lung cancer and received focal radiation plus CTLA-4 blockade that used ipilimumab. Whole-study findings and limits: How blood T cell clones changed early, along with interferon-beta, reportedly forecast response best. Some TCR clones had been derived from tumors. These clones expanded in peripheral blood after radiotherapy plus ipilimumab.

This sequence was found in a human donor with non-small cell lung cancer whose response to radiotherapy plus ipilimumab could not be evaluated. The starting material was peripheral blood, obtained from a patient treated with radiotherapy plus ipilimumab.

The CDR3 nucleotides read TGTGCCAGCAGCTTTGGCCAGGACACTGAAGCTTTCTTT. It yields the protein CASSFGQDTEAFF. This chain links TRBV7-3 with TRBJ1-1, with D unclear. The CDR3 runs to 13 residues. Trimming shortened V by 3 bases and J by 3 bases, and 8 bases separated the two germline ends. Germline CDR1 is SGHTA and CDR2 is FQGTGA.